The 5 T cell receptor beta chains presented below share a single source sample, sequenced in a study of CD8+CD57+ T cells in acquired aplastic anemia. Investigators profiled TCR beta VDJ and CDR3 from genomic DNA template. TCRdb independently ran MiXCR on the reads; one entry per CDR3 protein. The profile shows 400,000 to 600,000 distinct CDR3 sequences, more than 25% of them singletons. Patients chosen for sequencing had shown CD8+CD57+ cell expansion by flow cytometry. Source material: sorted CD4+, CD8+, or CD8+CD57+ T cells (not recorded which) from PBMCs. Receptors originate from a human donor with aplastic anemia.

In this sample, this clonotype turned up a few times. This rearrangement joins TRBV2 to TRBJ2-2, with TRBD2 matching over 10 bases. V lost 8 bases, J lost 4 bases, and 7 bases stayed unmatched. Germline V lookup: CDR1 SNHLY, CDR2 FYNNEI. CDR3 size: 15 residues. The DNA of the CDR3 is TGTGCCAGCCTAAGGACTAGCGGCTCCACCGGGGAGCTGTTTTTT. This codes for CASLRTSGSTGELFF.

The J gene is TRBJ2-7, the V gene TRBV27, with a possible D match to TRBD2 (7 bases). Germline CDR1 is MNHEY and CDR2 is SMNVEV (reference sequence). The CDR3 has 17 residues. V was clipped by 6 bases and J by 3 bases, with 24 bases between them. The CDR3 protein is CASSPLKGGNRIYEQYF. The DNA for the CDR3 is TGTGCCAGCAGCCCCCTTAAGGGGGGGAACCGGATCTACGAGCAGTACTTC.

This clonotype was counted ten times or more. The chain couples TRBV15 to TRBJ1-5, with D uncertain. Germline V gene lookup returns CDR1 LNHNV and CDR2 YYDKDF (reference sequence). The CDR3 spans 16 residues. Deletions cut 4 bases from V and 5 bases from J, with 18 bases between. The CDR3 protein is CATSKGDAGADQPQHF. The CDR3 nucleotides read TGTGCCACCAGCAAGGGAGACGCAGGCGCGGATCAGCCCCAGCATTTT.

In this sample, this clonotype turned up a few times. The genes are TRBV2 and TRBJ2-3; 8 nucleotides match TRBD1. The germline V gene has CDR1 SNHLY and CDR2 FYNNEI. V lost 2 bases to trimming and J lost 2 bases; unmatched junction nucleotides: 0. This CDR3 is 14 amino acids long. In nucleotides, the CDR3 is TGTGCCAGCAGTGAACAGGGGGCCACAGATACGCAGTATTTT. It codes for CASSEQGATDTQYF.

The V call is TRBV29-1, the J call TRBJ2-5; D tentatively fits TRBD1 or TRBD2 (7 bases each). The CDR3 is made up of 15 amino acids. Trimming took off 4 bases at V and 2 bases at J, with 17 bases between the two ends. Germline CDR1 and CDR2: SQVTM and ANQGSEA. In DNA form, the CDR3 reads TGCAGCGTTGTTTCGCAGGGGGGGCCACAAGAGACCCAGTACTTC. As protein: CSVVSQGGPQETQYF.